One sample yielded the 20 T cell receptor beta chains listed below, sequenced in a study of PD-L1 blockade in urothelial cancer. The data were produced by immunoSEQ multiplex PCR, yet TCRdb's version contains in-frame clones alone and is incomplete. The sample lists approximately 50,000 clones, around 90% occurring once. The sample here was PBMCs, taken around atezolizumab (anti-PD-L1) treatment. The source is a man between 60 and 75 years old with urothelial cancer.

The CDR3 DNA reads as TGTGCCAGCAGCTTAGGGGCAGGGATGAACACTGAAGCTTTCTTT. Translated, it gives CASSLGAGMNTEAFF. The chain links TRBV7-6 to TRBJ1-1, with D possibly TRBD1 on 5 matching bases. CDR3 length: 15 residues. Trimming removed 1 base from V and 0 bases from J, with 9 bases in between. Germline CDR1 is SGHVS and CDR2 is FNYEAQ.

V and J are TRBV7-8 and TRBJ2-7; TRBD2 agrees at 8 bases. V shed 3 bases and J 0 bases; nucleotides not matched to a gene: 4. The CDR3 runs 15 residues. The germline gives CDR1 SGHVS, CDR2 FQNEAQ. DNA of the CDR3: TGTGCCAGCAGCTTTAGCGGGACACCCTCCTACGAGCAGTACTTC. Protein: CASSFSGTPSYEQYF.

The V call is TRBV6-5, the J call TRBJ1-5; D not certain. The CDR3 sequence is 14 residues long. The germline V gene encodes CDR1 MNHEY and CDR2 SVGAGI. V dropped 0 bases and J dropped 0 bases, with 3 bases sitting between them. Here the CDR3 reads CASSYSYSNQPQHF. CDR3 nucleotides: TGTGCCAGCAGTTACTCCTATAGCAATCAGCCCCAGCATTTT.

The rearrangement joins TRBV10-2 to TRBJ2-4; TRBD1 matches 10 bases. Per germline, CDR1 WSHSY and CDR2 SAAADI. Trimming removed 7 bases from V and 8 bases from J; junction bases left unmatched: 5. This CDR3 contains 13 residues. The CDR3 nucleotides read TGCGCCAGCAAGGGGACAGGGGTACACATTCAGTACTTC. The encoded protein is CASKGTGVHIQYF.

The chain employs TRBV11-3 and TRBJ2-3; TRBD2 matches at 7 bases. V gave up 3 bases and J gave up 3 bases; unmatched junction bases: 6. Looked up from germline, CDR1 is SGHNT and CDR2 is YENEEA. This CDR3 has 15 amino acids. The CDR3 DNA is TGTGCCAGCAGCTTCGCCGGGACTAAGACAGATACGCAGTATTTT. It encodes CASSFAGTKTDTQYF.

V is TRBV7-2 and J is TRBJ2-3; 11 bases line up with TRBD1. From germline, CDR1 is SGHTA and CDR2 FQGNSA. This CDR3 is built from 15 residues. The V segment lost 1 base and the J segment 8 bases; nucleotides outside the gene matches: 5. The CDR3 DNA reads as TGTGCCAGCAGCTTAGAGGGGACAGGGGGAGGTACGCAGTATTTT. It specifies CASSLEGTGGGTQYF.

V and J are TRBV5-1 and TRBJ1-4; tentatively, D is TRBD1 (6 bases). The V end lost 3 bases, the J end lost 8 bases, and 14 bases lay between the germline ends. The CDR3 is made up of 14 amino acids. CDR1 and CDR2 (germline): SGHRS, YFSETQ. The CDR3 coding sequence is TGCGCCAGCAGCTCCGGACAGCTGAGGGAAAAACTGTTTTTT. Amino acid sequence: CASSSGQLREKLFF.

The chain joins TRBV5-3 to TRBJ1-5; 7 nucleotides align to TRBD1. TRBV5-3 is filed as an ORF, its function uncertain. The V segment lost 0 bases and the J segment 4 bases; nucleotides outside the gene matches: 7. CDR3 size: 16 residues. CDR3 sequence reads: CARSLVGDSVNQPQHF. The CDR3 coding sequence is TGTGCCAGAAGCTTGGTGGGGGACAGTGTAAATCAGCCCCAGCATTTT.

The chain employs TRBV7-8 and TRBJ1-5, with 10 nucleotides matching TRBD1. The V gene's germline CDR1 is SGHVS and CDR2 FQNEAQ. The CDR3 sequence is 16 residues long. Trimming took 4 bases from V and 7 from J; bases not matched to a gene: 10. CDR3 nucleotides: TGTGCCAGCAGCTCGGCCGGGACAGGGGCTGGACAGCCCCAGCATTTT. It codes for CASSSAGTGAGQPQHF.

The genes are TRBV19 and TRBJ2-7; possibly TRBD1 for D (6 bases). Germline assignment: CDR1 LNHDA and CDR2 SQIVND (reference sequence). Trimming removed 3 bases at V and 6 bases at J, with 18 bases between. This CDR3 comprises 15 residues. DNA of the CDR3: TGTGCCAGTAGTATTCGAGGACAGCTCGGAGCCGAGCAGTACTTC. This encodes CASSIRGQLGAEQYF.

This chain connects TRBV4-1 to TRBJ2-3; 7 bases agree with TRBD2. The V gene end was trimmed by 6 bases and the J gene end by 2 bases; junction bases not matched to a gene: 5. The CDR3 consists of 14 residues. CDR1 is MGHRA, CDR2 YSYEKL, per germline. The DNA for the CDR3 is TGCGCCAGCAGATCAAGCGGGGACACAGATACGCAGTATTTT. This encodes CASRSSGDTDTQYF.

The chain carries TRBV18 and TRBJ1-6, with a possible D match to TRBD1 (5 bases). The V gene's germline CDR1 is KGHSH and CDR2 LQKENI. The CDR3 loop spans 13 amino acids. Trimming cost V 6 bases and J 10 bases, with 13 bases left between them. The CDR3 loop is CASSRAGISPLHF. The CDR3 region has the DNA TGTGCCAGCTCCCGAGCAGGGATCTCACCCCTCCACTTT.

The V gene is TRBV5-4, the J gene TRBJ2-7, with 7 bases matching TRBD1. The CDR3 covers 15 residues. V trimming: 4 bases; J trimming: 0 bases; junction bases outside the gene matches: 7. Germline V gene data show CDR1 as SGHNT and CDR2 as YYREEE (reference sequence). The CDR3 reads CASSRMGQLSYEQYF. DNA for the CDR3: TGTGCCAGCAGCCGTATGGGACAGCTCTCCTACGAGCAGTACTTC.

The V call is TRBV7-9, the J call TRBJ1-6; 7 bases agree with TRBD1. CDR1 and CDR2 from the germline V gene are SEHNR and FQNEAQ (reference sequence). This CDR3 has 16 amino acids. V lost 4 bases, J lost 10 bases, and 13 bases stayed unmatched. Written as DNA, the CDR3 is TGTGCCAGCAGCTCCCCATACCTGACAGGGAACTCACCCCTCCACTTT. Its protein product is CASSSPYLTGNSPLHF.

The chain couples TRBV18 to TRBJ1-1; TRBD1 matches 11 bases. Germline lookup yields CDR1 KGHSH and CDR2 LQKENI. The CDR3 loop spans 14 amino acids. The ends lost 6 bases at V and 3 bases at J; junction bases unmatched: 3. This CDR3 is CASSGTGGDTEAFF. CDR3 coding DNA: TGTGCCAGCTCGGGGACAGGGGGAGACACTGAAGCTTTCTTT.

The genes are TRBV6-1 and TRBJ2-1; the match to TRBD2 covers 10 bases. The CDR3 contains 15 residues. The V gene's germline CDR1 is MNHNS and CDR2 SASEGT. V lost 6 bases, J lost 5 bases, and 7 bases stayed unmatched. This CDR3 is CASRTLAGVNNEQFF. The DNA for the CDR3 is TGTGCCAGCAGGACCCTAGCGGGGGTTAACAATGAGCAGTTCTTC.

CDR3 sequence: CASSLGGEQYF. In DNA form, the CDR3 reads TGTGCCAGCAGCCTAGGGGGCGAGCAGTACTTC. The chain is built from TRBV6-6 and TRBJ2-7; the D gene is possibly TRBD1 (6 bases). Deletions cut 6 bases from V and 6 bases from J, with 9 bases between. Germline CDR1 MNHNY, CDR2 SVGAGI (reference sequence). This CDR3 comprises 11 residues.

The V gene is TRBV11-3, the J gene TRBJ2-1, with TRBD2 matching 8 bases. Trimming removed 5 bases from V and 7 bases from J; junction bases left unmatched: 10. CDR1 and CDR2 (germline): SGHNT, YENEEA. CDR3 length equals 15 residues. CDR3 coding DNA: TGTGCCAGCAGCGTTAGCGGGGTTATCGGGAATGAGCAGTTCTTC. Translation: CASSVSGVIGNEQFF. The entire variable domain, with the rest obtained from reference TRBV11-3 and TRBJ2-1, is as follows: EAGVVQSPRYKIIEKKQPVAFWCNPISGHNTLYWYLQNLGQGPELLIRYENEEAVDDSQLPKDRFSAERLKGVDSTLKIQPAELGDSAVYLCASSVSGVIGNEQFFGPGTRLTVL.

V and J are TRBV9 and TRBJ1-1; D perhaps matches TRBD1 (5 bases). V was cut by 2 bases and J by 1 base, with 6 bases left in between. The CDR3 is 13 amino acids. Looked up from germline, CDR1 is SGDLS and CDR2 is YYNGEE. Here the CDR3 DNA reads TGTGCCAGCAGCGTCCAGGGGAACACTGAAGCTTTCTTT. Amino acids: CASSVQGNTEAFF.

Here the CDR3 reads CATSRDRGGEAFF. In DNA, the CDR3 is TGTGCCACCAGCAGAGATCGGGGTGGCGAAGCTTTCTTT. The chain is built from TRBV15 and TRBJ1-1; D not resolved. CDR1 is LNHNV, CDR2 YYDKDF, per germline (reference sequence). Trimming pared 0 bases from V and 8 bases from J, leaving 10 bases between. The CDR3 covers 13 residues.